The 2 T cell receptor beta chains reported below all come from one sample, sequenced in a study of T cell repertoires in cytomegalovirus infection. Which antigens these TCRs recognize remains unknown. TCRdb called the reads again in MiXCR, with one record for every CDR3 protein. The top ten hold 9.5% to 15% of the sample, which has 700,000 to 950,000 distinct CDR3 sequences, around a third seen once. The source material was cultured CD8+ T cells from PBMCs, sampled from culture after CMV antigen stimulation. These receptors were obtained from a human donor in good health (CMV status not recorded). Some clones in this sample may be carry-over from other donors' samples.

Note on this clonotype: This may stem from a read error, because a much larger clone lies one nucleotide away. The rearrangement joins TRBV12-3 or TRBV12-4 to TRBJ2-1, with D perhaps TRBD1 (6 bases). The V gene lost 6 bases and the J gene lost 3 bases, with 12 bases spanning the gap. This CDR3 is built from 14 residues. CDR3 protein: CASSPRDNYNEQFF. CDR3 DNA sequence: TGTGCCAGCAGCCCCCGGGACAACTACAATGAGCAGTTCTTC.

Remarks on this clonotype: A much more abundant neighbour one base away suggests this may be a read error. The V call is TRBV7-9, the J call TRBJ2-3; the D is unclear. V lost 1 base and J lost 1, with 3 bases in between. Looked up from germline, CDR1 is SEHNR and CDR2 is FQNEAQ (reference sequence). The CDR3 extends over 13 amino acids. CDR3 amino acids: CASSLDCTDTQYF. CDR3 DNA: TGTGCCAGCAGCTTAGACTGCACAGATACGCAGTATTTT.